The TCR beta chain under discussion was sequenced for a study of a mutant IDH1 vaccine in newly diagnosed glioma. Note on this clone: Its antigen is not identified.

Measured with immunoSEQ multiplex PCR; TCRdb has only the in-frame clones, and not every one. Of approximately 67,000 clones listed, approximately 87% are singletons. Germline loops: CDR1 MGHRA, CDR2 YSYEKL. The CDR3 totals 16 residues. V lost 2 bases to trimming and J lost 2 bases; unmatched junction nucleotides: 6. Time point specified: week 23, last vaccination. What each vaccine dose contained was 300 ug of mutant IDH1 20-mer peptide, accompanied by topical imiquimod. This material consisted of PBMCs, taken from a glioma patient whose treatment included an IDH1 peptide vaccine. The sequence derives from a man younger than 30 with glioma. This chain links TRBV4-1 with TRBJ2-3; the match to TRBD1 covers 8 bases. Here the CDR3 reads CASSQRGQGLTDTQYF. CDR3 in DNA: TGCGCCAGCAGCCAAAGAGGACAGGGACTCACAGATACGCAGTATTTT.